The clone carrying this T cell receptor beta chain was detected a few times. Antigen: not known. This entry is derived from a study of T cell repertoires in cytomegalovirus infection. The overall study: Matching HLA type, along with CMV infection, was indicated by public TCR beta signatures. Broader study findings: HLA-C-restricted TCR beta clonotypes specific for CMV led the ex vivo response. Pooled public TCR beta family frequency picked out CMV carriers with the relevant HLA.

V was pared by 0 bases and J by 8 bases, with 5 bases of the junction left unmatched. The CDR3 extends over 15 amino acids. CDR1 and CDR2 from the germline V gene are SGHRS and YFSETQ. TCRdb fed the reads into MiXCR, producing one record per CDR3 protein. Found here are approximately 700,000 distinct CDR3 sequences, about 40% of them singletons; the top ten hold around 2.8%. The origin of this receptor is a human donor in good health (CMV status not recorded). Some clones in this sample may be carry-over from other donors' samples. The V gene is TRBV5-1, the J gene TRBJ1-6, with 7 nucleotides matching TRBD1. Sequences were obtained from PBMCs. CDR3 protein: CASSLGTGVYSPLHF. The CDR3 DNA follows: TGCGCCAGCAGCTTGGGCACAGGGGTTTATTCACCCCTCCACTTT.